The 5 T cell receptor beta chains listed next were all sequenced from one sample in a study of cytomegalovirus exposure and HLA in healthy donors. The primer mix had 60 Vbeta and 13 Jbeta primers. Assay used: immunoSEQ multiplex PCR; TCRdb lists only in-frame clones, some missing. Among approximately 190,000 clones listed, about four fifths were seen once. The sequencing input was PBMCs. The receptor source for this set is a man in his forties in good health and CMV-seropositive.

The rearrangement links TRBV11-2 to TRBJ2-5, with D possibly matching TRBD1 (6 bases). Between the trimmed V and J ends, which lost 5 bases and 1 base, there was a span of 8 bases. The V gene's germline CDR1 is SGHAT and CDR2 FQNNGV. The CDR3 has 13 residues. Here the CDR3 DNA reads TGTGCCAGCAGCCGGGACATCCAAGAGACCCAGTACTTC. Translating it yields CASSRDIQETQYF.

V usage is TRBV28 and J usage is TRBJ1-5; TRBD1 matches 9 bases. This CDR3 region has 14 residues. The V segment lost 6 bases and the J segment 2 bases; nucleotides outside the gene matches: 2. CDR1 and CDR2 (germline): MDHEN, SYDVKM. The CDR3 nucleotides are TGTGCCAGCAGCCGGGACAGGGGCAATCAGCCCCAGCATTTT. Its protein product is CASSRDRGNQPQHF.

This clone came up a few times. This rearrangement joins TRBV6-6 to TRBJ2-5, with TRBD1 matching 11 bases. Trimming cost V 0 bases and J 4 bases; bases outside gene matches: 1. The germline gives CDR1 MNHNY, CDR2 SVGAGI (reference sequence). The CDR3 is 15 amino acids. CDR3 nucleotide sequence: TGTGCCAGCAGTTACTCCGGACAGGGGGCAGAGACCCAGTACTTC. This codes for CASSYSGQGAETQYF.

This CDR3 is CASSPNWSGRSTYNEQFF. The CDR3 DNA is TGTGCCAGCAGTCCGAATTGGAGCGGGAGGAGCACCTACAATGAGCAGTTCTTC. The chain has TRBV27 and TRBJ2-1, with 9 bases that match TRBD2. Per germline, CDR1 MNHEY and CDR2 SMNVEV (reference sequence). The CDR3 consists of 18 residues. V was pared by 5 bases and J by 2 bases, with 13 bases of the junction left unmatched.

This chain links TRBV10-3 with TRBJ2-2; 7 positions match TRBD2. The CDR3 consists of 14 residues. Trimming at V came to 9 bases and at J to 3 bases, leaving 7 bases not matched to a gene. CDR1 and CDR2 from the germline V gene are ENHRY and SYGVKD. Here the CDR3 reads CAMRPGGDTGELFF. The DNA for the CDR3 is TGTGCCATGCGGCCGGGGGGAGACACCGGGGAGCTGTTTTTT.